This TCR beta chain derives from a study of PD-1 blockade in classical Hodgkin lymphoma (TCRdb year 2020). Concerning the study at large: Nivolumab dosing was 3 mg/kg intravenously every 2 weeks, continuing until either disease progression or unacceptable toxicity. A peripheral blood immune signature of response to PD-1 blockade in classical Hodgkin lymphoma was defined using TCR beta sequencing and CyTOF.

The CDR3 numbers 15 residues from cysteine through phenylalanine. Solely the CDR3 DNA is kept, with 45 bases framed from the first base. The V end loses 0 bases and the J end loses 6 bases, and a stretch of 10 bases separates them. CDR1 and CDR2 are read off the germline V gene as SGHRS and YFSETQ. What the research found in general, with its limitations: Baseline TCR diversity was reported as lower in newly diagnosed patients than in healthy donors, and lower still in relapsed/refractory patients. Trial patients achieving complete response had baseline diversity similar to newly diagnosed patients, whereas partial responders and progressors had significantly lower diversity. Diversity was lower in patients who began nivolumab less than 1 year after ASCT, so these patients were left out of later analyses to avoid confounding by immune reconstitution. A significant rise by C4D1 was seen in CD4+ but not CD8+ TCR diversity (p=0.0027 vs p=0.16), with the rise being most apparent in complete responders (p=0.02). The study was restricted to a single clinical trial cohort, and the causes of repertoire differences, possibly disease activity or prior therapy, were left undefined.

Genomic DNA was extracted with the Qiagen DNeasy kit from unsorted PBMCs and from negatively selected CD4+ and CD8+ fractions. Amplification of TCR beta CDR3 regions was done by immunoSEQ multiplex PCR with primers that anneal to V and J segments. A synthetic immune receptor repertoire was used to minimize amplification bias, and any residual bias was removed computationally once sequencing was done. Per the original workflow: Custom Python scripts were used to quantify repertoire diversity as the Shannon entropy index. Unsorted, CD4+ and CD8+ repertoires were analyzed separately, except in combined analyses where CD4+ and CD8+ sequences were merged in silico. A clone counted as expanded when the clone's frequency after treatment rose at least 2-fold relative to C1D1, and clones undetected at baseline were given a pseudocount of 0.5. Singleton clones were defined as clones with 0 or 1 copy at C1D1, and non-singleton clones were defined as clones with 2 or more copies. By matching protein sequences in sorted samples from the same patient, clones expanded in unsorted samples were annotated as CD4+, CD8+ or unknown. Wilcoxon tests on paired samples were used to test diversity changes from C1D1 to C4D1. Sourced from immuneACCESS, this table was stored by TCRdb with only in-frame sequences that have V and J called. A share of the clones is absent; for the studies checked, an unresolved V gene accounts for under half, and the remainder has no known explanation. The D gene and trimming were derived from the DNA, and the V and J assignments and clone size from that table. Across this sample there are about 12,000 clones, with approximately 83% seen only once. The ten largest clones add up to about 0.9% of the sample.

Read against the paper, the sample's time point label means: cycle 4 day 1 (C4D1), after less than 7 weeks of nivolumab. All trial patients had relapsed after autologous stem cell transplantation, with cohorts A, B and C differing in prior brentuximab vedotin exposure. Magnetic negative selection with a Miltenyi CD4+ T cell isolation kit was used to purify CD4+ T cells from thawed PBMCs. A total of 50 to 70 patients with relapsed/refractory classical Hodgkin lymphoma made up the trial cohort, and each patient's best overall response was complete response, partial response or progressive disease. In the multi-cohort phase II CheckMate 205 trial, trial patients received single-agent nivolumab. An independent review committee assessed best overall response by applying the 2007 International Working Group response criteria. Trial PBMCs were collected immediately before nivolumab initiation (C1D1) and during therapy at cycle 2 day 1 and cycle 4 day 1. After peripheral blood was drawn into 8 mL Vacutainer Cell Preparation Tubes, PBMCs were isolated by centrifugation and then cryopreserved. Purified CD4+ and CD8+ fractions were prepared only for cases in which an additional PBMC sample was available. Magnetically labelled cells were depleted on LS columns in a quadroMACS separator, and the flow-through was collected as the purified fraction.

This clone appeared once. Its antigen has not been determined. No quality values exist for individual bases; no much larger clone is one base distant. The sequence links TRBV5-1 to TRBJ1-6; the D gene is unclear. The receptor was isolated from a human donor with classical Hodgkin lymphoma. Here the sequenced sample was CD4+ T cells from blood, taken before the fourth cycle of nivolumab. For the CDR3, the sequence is CASSLGAAVNSPLHF. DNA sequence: TGCGCCAGCAGCTTGGGGGCGGCAGTTAATTCACCCCTCCACTTT.